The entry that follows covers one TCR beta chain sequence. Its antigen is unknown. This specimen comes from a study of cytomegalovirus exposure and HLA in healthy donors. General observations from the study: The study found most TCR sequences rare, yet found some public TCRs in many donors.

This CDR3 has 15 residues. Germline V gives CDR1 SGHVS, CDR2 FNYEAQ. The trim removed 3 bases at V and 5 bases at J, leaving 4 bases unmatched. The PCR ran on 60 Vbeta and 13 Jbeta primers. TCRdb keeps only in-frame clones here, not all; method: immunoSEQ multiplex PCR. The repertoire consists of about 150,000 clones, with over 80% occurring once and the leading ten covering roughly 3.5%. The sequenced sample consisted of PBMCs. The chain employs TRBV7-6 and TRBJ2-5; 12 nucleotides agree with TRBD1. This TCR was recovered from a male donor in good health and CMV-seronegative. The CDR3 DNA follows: TGTGCCAGCAGCTTGGGACAGGGGGCAGGGGAGACCCAGTACTTC. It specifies CASSLGQGAGETQYF.